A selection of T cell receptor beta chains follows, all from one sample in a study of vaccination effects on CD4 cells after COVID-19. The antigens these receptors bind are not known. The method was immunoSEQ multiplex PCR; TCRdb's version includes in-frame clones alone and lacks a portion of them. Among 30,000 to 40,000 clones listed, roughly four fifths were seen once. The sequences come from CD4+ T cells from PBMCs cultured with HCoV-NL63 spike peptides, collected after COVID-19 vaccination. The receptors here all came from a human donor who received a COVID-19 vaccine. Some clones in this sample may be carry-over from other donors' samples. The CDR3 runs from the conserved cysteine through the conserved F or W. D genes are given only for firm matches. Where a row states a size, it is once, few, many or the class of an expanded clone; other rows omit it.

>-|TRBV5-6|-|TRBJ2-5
CASSRPSAPETQYF
TGTGCCAGCAGCCGCCCCAGCGCCCCAGAGACCCAGTACTTC
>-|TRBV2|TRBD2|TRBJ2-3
CASRRLAVDTDTQYF
TGTGCCAGCAGAAGACTAGCGGTGGACACAGATACGCAGTATTTT
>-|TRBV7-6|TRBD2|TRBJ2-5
CASSSSSGGVGAQYF
TGTGCCAGCAGCTCTTCTAGCGGAGGGGTTGGGGCCCAGTACTTC
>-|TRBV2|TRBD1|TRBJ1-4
CASSGQGARSEKLFF
TGTGCCAGCAGTGGACAGGGGGCGCGATCTGAAAAACTGTTTTTT
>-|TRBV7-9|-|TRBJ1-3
CASSPLSGLAGNTIYF
TGTGCCAGCAGCCCTCTTTCCGGCTTGGCTGGAAACACCATATATTTT
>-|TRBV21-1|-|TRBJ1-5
CASSRAGPSNQPQHF
TGTGCCAGCAGCAGGGCAGGGCCCAGCAATCAGCCCCAGCATTTT
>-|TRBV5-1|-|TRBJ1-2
CASSSGQIGNYGYTF
TGCGCCAGCAGCTCAGGACAAATCGGGAACTATGGCTACACCTTC
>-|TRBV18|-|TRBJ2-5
CASSPGTVRETQYF
TGTGCCAGCTCACCAGGGACGGTTAGAGAGACCCAGTACTTC
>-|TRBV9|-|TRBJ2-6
CASSVVGGANVLTF
TGTGCCAGCAGCGTAGTTGGAGGGGCCAACGTCCTGACTTTC
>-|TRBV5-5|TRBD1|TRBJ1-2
CASSLEDRGLYGYTF
TGTGCCAGCAGCTTGGAAGACAGGGGCCTTTATGGCTACACCTTC
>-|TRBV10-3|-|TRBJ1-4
CAISEGSGEKLFF
TGTGCCATCAGTGAGGGGTCCGGTGAAAAACTGTTTTTT
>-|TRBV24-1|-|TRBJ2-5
CATSDEGGPGETQYF
TGTGCCACCAGTGATGAGGGGGGGCCGGGGGAGACCCAGTACTTC
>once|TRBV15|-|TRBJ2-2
CATSSYTGELFF
TGTGCCACCAGCAGCTACACCGGGGAGCTGTTTTTT
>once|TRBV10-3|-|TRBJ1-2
CAINNRVANYGYTF
TGTGCCATAAATAACAGGGTAGCTAACTATGGCTACACCTTC
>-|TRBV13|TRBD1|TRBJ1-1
CASSLGTGITEAFF
TGTGCCAGCAGCTTAGGGACAGGGATAACTGAAGCTTTCTTT
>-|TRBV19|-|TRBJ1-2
CASTKRPRGANYGDYTF
TGTGCCAGTACGAAACGCCCGAGAGGGGCCAACTATGGTGACTACACCTTC
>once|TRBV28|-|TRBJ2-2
CASSLSLDPRGPGDTGELFF
TGTGCCAGCAGTTTATCGCTGGACCCAAGGGGACCAGGGGACACCGGGGAGCTGTTTTTT
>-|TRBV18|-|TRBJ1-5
CASSNVFNQPQHF
TGTGCCAGCTCCAACGTTTTCAATCAGCCCCAGCATTTT
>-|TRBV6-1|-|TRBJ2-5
CASSEARVGETQYF
TGTGCCAGCAGTGAGGCCAGGGTAGGAGAGACCCAGTACTTC
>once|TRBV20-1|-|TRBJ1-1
CSPQAGEAFF
TGCAGTCCCCAGGCGGGTGAAGCTTTCTTT
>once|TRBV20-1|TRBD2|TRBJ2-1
CSAIAGNEQFF
TGCAGTGCTATAGCGGGCAATGAGCAGTTCTTC
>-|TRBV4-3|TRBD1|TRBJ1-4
CASSQTGQGREKLFF
TGCGCCAGCAGCCAAACGGGACAGGGGAGAGAAAAACTGTTTTTT
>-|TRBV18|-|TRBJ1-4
CASSSGRKSTNEKLFF
TGTGCCAGCTCATCGGGACGGAAGTCAACTAATGAAAAACTGTTTTTT
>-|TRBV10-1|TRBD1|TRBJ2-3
CASSESGTGTDTQYF
TGCGCCAGCAGTGAGTCGGGGACAGGGACGGATACGCAGTATTTT
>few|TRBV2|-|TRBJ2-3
CASQEETDTQYF
TGTGCCAGCCAAGAAGAGACAGATACGCAGTATTTT
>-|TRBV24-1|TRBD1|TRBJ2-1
CATSATGTGGYNEQFF
TGTGCCACCAGTGCTACCGGGACAGGGGGCTACAATGAGCAGTTCTTC
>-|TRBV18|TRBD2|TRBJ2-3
CASSPTLAGTDTQYF
TGTGCCAGCTCACCAACCCTAGCGGGCACAGATACGCAGTATTTT
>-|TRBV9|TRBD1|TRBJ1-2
CASSLGQGIYYGYTF
TGTGCCAGCAGCCTCGGACAGGGGATTTACTATGGCTACACCTTC
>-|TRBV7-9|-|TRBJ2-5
CASSLSNNQETQYF
TGTGCCAGCAGCCTATCGAACAACCAAGAGACCCAGTACTTC
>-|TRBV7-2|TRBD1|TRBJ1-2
CASSPDRTYGYTF
TGTGCCAGCAGCCCGGACAGGACATATGGCTACACCTTC
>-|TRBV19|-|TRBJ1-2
CASSILEIGGYGYTF
TGTGCCAGTAGTATACTAGAAATCGGCGGCTATGGCTACACCTTC
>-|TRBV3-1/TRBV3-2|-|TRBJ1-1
CASSQDSRMVFF
TGTGCCAGCAGCCAAGATTCTAGAATGGTTTTCTTT
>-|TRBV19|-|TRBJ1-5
CASSLYTLNQPQHF
TGTGCCAGTAGTCTATACACCCTCAATCAGCCCCAGCATTTT
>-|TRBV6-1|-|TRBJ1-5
CASSWVGRDQPQHF
TGTGCCAGCAGTTGGGTGGGACGAGATCAGCCCCAGCATTTT
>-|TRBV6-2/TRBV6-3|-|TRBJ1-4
CASSDTGTPVEKLFF
TGTGCCAGCAGCGATACCGGGACCCCGGTCGAAAAACTGTTTTTT
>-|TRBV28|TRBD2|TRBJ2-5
CASSLTSGGQETQYF
TGTGCCAGCAGCCTTACTAGCGGGGGACAAGAGACCCAGTACTTC
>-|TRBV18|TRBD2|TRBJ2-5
CASSPGSGGKETQYF
TGTGCCAGCTCACCGGGGAGCGGGGGGAAAGAGACCCAGTACTTC
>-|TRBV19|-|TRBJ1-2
CASSSLPGQRTRKNYGYTF
TGTGCCAGTAGTAGCCTCCCGGGACAAAGAACAAGAAAAAACTATGGCTACACCTTC
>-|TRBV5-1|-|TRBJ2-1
CASSLNPSSYNEQFF
TGCGCCAGCAGCTTGAATCCGAGCTCCTACAATGAGCAGTTCTTC
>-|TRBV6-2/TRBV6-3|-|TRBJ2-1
CASSSLYGGRYEQFF
TGTGCCAGCAGTTCCCTCTACGGGGGACGCTATGAGCAGTTCTTC
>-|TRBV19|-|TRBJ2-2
CASRIPQGRNTGELFF
TGTGCCAGTCGTATTCCACAGGGACGGAACACCGGGGAGCTGTTTTTT
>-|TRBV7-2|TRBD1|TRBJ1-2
CASNPAQTGNYGYTF
TGTGCCAGCAACCCTGCGCAGACAGGGAACTATGGCTACACCTTC
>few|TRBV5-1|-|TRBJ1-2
CASSPTGNYGYTF
TGCGCCAGCAGCCCGACGGGGAACTATGGCTACACCTTC
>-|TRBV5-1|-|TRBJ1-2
CASSLIPDSPDGYTF
TGCGCCAGCAGCTTGATCCCCGACAGCCCTGATGGCTACACCTTC
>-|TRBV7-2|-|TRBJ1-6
CASRGQSPSSYNSPLHF
TGTGCCAGCAGGGGACAAAGCCCGAGCTCCTATAATTCACCCCTCCACTTT
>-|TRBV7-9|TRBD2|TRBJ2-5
CASSFPTSGAVQETQYF
TGTGCCAGCAGCTTTCCCACTAGCGGGGCCGTCCAAGAGACCCAGTACTTC
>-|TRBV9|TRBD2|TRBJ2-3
CASSAGGVTDTQYF
TGTGCCAGCAGCGCCGGGGGGGTCACAGATACGCAGTATTTT
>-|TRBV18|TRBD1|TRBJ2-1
CASSPGQGLNEQFF
TGTGCCAGCTCACCGGGACAGGGGCTAAATGAGCAGTTCTTC
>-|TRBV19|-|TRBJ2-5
CASGALRETQYF
TGTGCCAGTGGGGCGTTGAGGGAGACCCAGTACTTC
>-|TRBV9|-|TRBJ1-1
CASSTLGGVFNTEAFF
TGTGCCAGCAGCACCCTAGGTGGGGTTTTTAACACTGAAGCTTTCTTT
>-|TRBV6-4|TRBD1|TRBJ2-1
CASSRSGQGAKWNEQFF
TGTGCCAGCAGTAGGTCGGGACAGGGGGCAAAATGGAATGAGCAGTTCTTC
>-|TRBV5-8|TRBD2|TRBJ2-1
CASPRGLDRVLAGGNEQFF
TGTGCCAGCCCAAGGGGACTTGACAGGGTGTTAGCGGGGGGCAATGAGCAGTTCTTC
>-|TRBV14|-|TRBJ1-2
CASSQDLGYGYTF
TGTGCCAGCAGCCAAGATCTCGGCTATGGCTACACCTTC
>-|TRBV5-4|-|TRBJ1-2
CASSLERAYGYTF
TGTGCCAGCAGCTTGGAAAGGGCCTATGGCTACACCTTC
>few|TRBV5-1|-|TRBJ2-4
CASSGTDGLAKNIQYF
TGCGCCAGCAGCGGCACGGACGGTCTAGCCAAAAACATTCAGTACTTC
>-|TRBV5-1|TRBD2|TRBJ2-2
CASSLSGANTGELFF
TGCGCCAGCAGCCTAAGCGGGGCGAACACCGGGGAGCTGTTTTTT
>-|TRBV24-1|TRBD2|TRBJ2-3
CATSDPRQRGTTDTQYF
TGTGCCACCAGTGACCCTCGTCAGCGGGGGACCACAGATACGCAGTATTTT
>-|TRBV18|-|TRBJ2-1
CASSGGNYNEQFF
TGTGCCAGCTCAGGGGGCAACTACAATGAGCAGTTCTTC
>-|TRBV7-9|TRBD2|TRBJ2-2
CASSPWASGTFTGELFF
TGTGCCAGCAGCCCGTGGGCTAGCGGGACTTTCACCGGGGAGCTGTTTTTT